The next 11 T cell receptor beta chains were all read from a single sample in a study of blood T cells in healthy people across ages. For the second PCR, which ran for about 6 to 12 cycles, a sample-barcoded 5' primer and a J-beta primer mix were used. TCRdb re-called the 5' RACE reads through MiXCR, storing one row per CDR3 protein. The profile shows roughly 500,000 distinct CDR3 sequences, 25% to 30% of them singletons. Source material: blood. All receptors derive from a woman aged 70-85 years in good health.

The chain has TRBV19 and TRBJ2-7, with TRBD1 matching 12 bases. This CDR3 has 14 amino acids. Trimming took 4 bases from V and 6 from J; bases not matched to a gene: 4. The germline CDR1 and CDR2 sequences are LNHDA and SQIVND (reference sequence). DNA of the CDR3: TGTGCCAGTAGTACCGGGACAGGGGGCTCCGAGCAGTACTTC. It yields the protein CASSTGTGGSEQYF.

This clonotype was observed a handful of times. The V and J genes are TRBV29-1 and TRBJ2-7; D might be TRBD1 (5 bases). This CDR3 has 16 residues. Germline V gene data show CDR1 as SQVTM and CDR2 as ANQGSEA. The V end was cut by 6 bases, the J end by 4 bases, with 25 bases between. The CDR3 protein is CSVAQPGQGRMYEQYF. In DNA form, the CDR3 reads TGCAGCGTCGCACAACCAGGTCAGGGCCGGATGTACGAGCAGTACTTC.

This clonotype was observed a few times. The chain joins TRBV20-1 to TRBJ1-1, with a weak D call TRBD1 (5 bases). The V gene lost 2 bases and the J gene lost 3 bases, with 13 bases spanning the gap. The CDR3 spans 14 residues. The germline CDR1 and CDR2 sequences are DFQATT and SNEGSKA (reference sequence). CDR3: CSARMAGDDTEAFF. DNA of the CDR3: TGCAGTGCTAGAATGGCGGGGGATGACACTGAAGCTTTCTTT.

J is TRBJ2-2 and V is TRBV7-2; TRBD1 matches 10 bases. Per germline, CDR1 SGHTA and CDR2 FQGNSA. This CDR3 has 15 residues. Trimming took 5 bases from V and 6 from J; bases not matched to a gene: 6. The CDR3 region is CASSPGTGAAGELFF. Written as DNA, the CDR3 is TGTGCCAGCAGCCCTGGGACAGGGGCTGCCGGGGAGCTGTTTTTT.

This sequence joins TRBV29-1 and TRBJ1-2; 8 positions match TRBD1. This CDR3 spans 12 amino acids. Germline loops: CDR1 SQVTM, CDR2 ANQGSEA. With 2 bases clipped from V and 8 bases from J, the junction kept 4 bases outside the gene matches. The CDR3 DNA reads as TGCAGCGTTGAACAGGGGGCGCGGGGCTACACCTTC. Protein product: CSVEQGARGYTF.

This clonotype was recorded many times. V is TRBV29-1 and J is TRBJ1-4, with 12 bases that match TRBD1. V gave up 6 bases and J gave up 7 bases; unmatched junction bases: 15. This CDR3 has 17 residues. Germline V gene lookup returns CDR1 SQVTM and CDR2 ANQGSEA. CDR3 in DNA: TGCAGCGTCCCGGAGGGGACAGGGGGCAGCGAGGCTGAAAAACTGTTTTTT. This sequence encodes CSVPEGTGGSEAEKLFF.

The chain couples TRBV6-1 to TRBJ1-4, with D possibly TRBD1 on 5 matching bases. Germline assignment: CDR1 MNHNS and CDR2 SASEGT. The CDR3 consists of 16 residues. The ends were cut back, 4 bases at V and 0 bases at J, with 12 bases in the middle. CDR3 DNA: TGTGCCAGCAGTGCAGGGTTGGGTGCAACTAATGAAAAACTGTTTTTT. This translates into CASSAGLGATNEKLFF.

The chain links TRBV12-3 or TRBV12-4 to TRBJ1-2; D gene uncertain. V was trimmed by 2 bases and J by 4 bases, leaving 11 bases between them. The CDR3 has 14 residues. CDR3 nucleotide sequence: TGTGCCAGCAGTTTACTGGGGTACCGCTATGGCTACACCTTC. Translated, it gives CASSLLGYRYGYTF.

This sequence joins TRBV7-9 and TRBJ1-5, with 9 bases aligning to TRBD1. This CDR3 region has 15 residues. Germline V gene data show CDR1 as SEHNR and CDR2 as FQNEAQ (reference sequence). With 2 bases clipped from V and 5 bases from J, the junction kept 4 bases outside the gene matches. The CDR3 reads CASSLWDREDQPQHF. The CDR3 nucleotides are TGTGCCAGCAGCTTATGGGACAGGGAAGATCAGCCCCAGCATTTT.

Only a few counts were recorded for this clonotype. V is TRBV11-2 and J is TRBJ2-2; D tentatively reads TRBD1 or TRBD2 (6 bases each). CDR1 is SGHAT and CDR2 is FQNNGV in the germline V gene. V was cut by 4 bases and J by 1 base, with 16 bases left in between. This CDR3 contains 17 residues. As DNA, the CDR3 is TGTGCCAGCAGCTCCTTCCGGGGGCAGGGGAACACCGGGGAGCTGTTTTTT. Amino acids: CASSSFRGQGNTGELFF.

This clonotype was observed a few times. The chain recombines TRBV9 with TRBJ2-3; D unresolved. CDR1 and CDR2 from the germline V gene are SGDLS and YYNGEE. V was shortened by 0 bases and J by 2 bases, with 7 bases between the two germline ends. This CDR3 is built from 14 residues. The DNA of the CDR3 is TGTGCCAGCAGCGTAGATGGGTTCACAGATACGCAGTATTTT. Translated: CASSVDGFTDTQYF.